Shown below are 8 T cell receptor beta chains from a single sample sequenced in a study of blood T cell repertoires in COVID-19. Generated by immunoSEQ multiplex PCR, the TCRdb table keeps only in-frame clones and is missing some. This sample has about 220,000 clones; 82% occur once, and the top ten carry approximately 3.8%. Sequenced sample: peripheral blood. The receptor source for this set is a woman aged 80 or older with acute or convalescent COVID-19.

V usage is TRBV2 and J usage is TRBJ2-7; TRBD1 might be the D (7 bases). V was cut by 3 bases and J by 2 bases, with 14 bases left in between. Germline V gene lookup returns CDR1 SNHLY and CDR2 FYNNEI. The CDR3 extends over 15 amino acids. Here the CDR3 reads CASSDRTGLTYEQYF. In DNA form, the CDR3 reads TGTGCCAGCAGTGACCGGACAGGACTAACCTACGAGCAGTACTTC.

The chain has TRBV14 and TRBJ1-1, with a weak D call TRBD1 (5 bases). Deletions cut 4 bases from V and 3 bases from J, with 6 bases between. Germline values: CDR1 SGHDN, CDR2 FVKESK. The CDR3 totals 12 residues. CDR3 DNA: TGTGCCAGCAGCCGCAGGGACACTGAAGCTTTCTTT. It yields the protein CASSRRDTEAFF.

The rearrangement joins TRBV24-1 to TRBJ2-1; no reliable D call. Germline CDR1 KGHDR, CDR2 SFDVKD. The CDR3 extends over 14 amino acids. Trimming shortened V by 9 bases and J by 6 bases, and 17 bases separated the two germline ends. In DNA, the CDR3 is TGTGCCACCGAAACCACACGGCCTAGCAATGAGCAGTTCTTC. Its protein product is CATETTRPSNEQFF.

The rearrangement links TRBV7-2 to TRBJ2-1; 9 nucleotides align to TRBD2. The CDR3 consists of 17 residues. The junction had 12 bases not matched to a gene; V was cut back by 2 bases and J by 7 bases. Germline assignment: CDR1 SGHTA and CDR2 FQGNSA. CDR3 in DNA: TGTGCCAGCAGCTTATGGGTCGCGGGGGGGGCAGAGAATGAGCAGTTCTTC. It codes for CASSLWVAGGAENEQFF.

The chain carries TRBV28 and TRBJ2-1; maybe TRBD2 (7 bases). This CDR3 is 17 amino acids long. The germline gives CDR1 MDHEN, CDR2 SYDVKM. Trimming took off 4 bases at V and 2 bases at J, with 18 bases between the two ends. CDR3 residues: CASSSPRGAGAYNEQFF. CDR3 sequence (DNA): TGTGCCAGCAGTTCCCCCCGGGGGGCGGGGGCCTACAATGAGCAGTTCTTC.

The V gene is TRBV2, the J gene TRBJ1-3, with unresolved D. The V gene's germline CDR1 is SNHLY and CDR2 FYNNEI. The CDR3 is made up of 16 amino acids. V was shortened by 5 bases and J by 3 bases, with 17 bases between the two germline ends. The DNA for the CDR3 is TGTGCCAGCAGTCCCGCACGGGGTTTTGGTGGAAACACCATATATTTT. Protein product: CASSPARGFGGNTIYF.

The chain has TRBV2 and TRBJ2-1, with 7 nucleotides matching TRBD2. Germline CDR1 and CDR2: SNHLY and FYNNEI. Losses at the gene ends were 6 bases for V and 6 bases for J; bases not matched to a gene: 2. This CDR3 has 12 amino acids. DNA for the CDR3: TGTGCCAGCAGAAGGACTAGCAATGAGCAGTTCTTC. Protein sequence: CASRRTSNEQFF.

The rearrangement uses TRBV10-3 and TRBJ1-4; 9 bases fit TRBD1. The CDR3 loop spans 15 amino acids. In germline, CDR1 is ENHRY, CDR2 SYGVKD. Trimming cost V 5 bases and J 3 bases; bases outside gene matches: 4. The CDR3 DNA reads TGTGCCATCAGTCCAAGACAGGGGGCTAATGAAAAACTGTTTTTT. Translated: CAISPRQGANEKLFF.